What follows is one T cell receptor beta chain and its context. Its cognate antigen is unknown. This entry comes from a study of T cell responses to AZD1222 COVID-19 vaccine. The method was immunoSEQ multiplex PCR; TCRdb's version includes in-frame clones alone and lacks a portion of them. The table shows nearly 55,000 clones, with around 90% occurring only once. Study findings and constraints: Females made up more of the donors, who were largely white British, and clonal diversity may have come out too low. Spike-wide coverage was observed for vaccine-associated CD4 TCRs, with dominant responses at 160-218 and 743-854.

The CDR3 runs to 14 residues. Germline loops: CDR1 LNHDA, CDR2 SQIVND (reference sequence). V lost 6 bases to trimming and J lost 0 bases, with 10 bases between them. The sample in question was peripheral blood, obtained 28 days after the second AZD1222 dose. The receptor was isolated from an adult who received the AZD1222 COVID-19 vaccine. The chain uses TRBV19 and TRBJ2-3; no clear D gene. The CDR3 nucleotides read TGTGCCAGTAGGCAGACATTAAGCACAGATACGCAGTATTTT. Translated: CASRQTLSTDTQYF.